These T cell receptor beta chains were read from a single sample in a study of blood T cell repertoires in COVID-19. Profiling relied on immunoSEQ multiplex PCR, and the TCRdb table lists in-frame clones only, not all of them. The sample shows around 90,000 clones, roughly 80% of them seen only once. The sample consisted of peripheral blood. These receptors originate from a human donor in a cohort sampled during active COVID-19. CDR3s include the opening cysteine and the closing phenylalanine or tryptophan. For some rows the clone size is stated as once, few or many, or as a class when expanded; others skip it.

v_call	clone_size	cdr3_aa
TRBV6-5	-	CASRLAVGPYEQYF
TRBV27	few	CASSLRRSGEAFF
TRBV28	-	CASSLGQGPPYEQYF
TRBV9	-	CASSVGTFQETQYF
TRBV6-5	-	CASSLDRRNTEAFF
TRBV5-8	-	CASSPPWTSGYNEQFF
TRBV2	-	CASSEWGRNEQYF
TRBV5-1	-	CASSPRGEGRTGELFF
TRBV6-2/TRBV6-3	-	CASGRRGSSTDTQYF
TRBV6-2/TRBV6-3	-	CASTYGLTSGRREQYF
TRBV7-9	-	CASSLDSVYEQYF
TRBV6-6	once	CASSRQGYEQYF
TRBV3-1/TRBV3-2	once	CASSHRQATYSYEQYF
TRBV12-1	few	CASSSGQGRAGRSYNEQFF
TRBV27	-	CASSGNRATNEKLFF
TRBV11-2	-	CASSPTGHEQYF
TRBV29-1	-	CSVRRSGSWGDEQYF
TRBV28	-	CASIVPGGQQYF
TRBV4-2	-	CASSQVGVAGELGLAKNIQYF
TRBV9	-	CASSVTSGRVNEQYF
TRBV30	-	CAWNRPLTTIYF
TRBV7-9	-	CASSLGGLGTEAFF
TRBV27	-	CASNSVRGPDTEAFF
TRBV5-5	-	CASSLARSYEQYF
TRBV2	-	CASSGTTFEQYF
TRBV3-1/TRBV3-2	-	CASSQGRGGREQYF
TRBV28	-	CASSLSRGRGNQPQHF
TRBV6-5	few	CASSLAGSSYNEQFF
TRBV5-1	-	CASSRTSGSPNTGELFF
TRBV25-1	-	CASRVEWYQGTEAFF
TRBV15	-	CATSRTGTPNQPQHF
TRBV5-6	once	CASSLGQGKETQYF
TRBV7-6	-	CASSSPGIGSHTEAFF
TRBV9	-	CASSVGIPSGYTF
TRBV7-2	few	CASVIKAGGGYEQYF
TRBV21-1	-	CASPPLAYNEQFF
TRBV7-6	-	CASSLEAGVWQPQHF